One sample yielded the 3 T cell receptor beta chains listed below, sequenced in a study of lymphopenia after photon versus proton radiotherapy. The data were produced by immunoSEQ multiplex PCR, yet TCRdb's version contains in-frame clones alone and is incomplete. The sample records approximately 66,000 clones, approximately 86% being singletons. This sample comprised peripheral blood, obtained from a patient treated with photon-based radiotherapy. These receptors originate from a man aged 35 to 55 with gastric cancer.

This chain links TRBV6-1 with TRBJ1-5; 8 positions match TRBD1. Germline values: CDR1 MNHNS, CDR2 SASEGT. CDR3 length: 14 amino acids. The V segment lost 7 bases and the J segment 5 bases; nucleotides outside the gene matches: 7. CDR3 sequence (DNA): TGTGCCAGCACCAGACAGGGGTTTTATCAGCCCCAGCATTTT. Translated, it gives CASTRQGFYQPQHF.

The chain is built from TRBV10-3 and TRBJ2-7; D gene ambiguous. This CDR3 contains 12 residues. Germline assignment: CDR1 ENHRY and CDR2 SYGVKD. The V and J ends lost 7 bases and 0 bases respectively, with 7 bases between them. The DNA of the CDR3 is TGTGCCATCATGGGCAGCTCCTACGAGCAGTACTTC. This sequence encodes CAIMGSSYEQYF.

This chain joins TRBV19 and TRBJ1-6; D gene ambiguous. Germline V lookup: CDR1 LNHDA, CDR2 SQIVND (reference sequence). There are 13 residues in the CDR3. Deletions cut 5 bases from V and 9 bases from J, with 11 bases between. The CDR3 reads CASSPLGSSPLHF. CDR3 nucleotides: TGTGCCAGTAGTCCGTTGGGGAGTTCACCCCTCCACTTT.